This passage covers 28 T cell receptor beta chains from one sample sequenced in a study of blood T cell repertoires in COVID-19. Sequenced by immunoSEQ multiplex PCR; TCRdb stores in-frame clones only, minus some. Of 70,000 to 95,000 clones in the sample, roughly 78% are singletons; the top ten hold 20% to 25%. Sample: peripheral blood. These receptors all stem from a human donor in a cohort sampled during active COVID-19.

V gene TRBV5-1 combines with J gene TRBJ1-1; possible D gene TRBD1, 5 bases. This CDR3 contains 13 residues. Between the trimmed V and J ends, which lost 1 base and 8 bases, there was a span of 12 bases. The germline gives CDR1 SGHRS, CDR2 YFSETQ. The CDR3: CASSLTQGSEAFF. The DNA of the CDR3 is TGCGCCAGCAGCTTGACCCAGGGTTCAGAAGCTTTCTTT. Complete variable domain (other parts from reference TRBV5-1 and TRBJ1-1): KAGVTQTPRYLIKTRGQQVTLSCSPISGHRSVSWYQQTPGQGLQFLFEYFSETQRNKGNFPGRFSGRQFSNSRSEMNVSTLELGDSALYLCASSLTQGSEAFFGQGTRLTVV.

The chain has TRBV6-5 and TRBJ1-1; 10 bases align to TRBD1. CDR1 MNHEY and CDR2 SVGAGI come from the germline V gene. The trim removed 3 bases at V and 12 bases at J, leaving 7 bases unmatched. The CDR3 totals 13 residues. The CDR3 DNA reads as TGTGCCAGCAGTTATCCCGGGACAGGGGAACCTTTCTTT. It codes for CASSYPGTGEPFF.

This sequence joins TRBV18 and TRBJ1-4; 7 bases are shared with TRBD1. This CDR3 has 13 amino acids. Germline V gene data show CDR1 as KGHSH and CDR2 as LQKENI. Trimming took 3 bases from V and 7 from J; bases not matched to a gene: 2. The CDR3 reads CASSPGTAEKLFF. The CDR3 coding sequence is TGTGCCAGCTCACCGGGGACAGCTGAAAAACTGTTTTTT.

This clone was detected only a few times. V and J are TRBV5-5 and TRBJ2-5; D not certain. The V gene's germline CDR1 is SGHKS and CDR2 YYEKEE (reference sequence). Trimming pared 4 bases from V and 1 base from J, leaving 14 bases between. The CDR3 spans 15 residues. In nucleotides, the CDR3 is TGTGCCAGCAGCCCCGCGGCGGTGGGCCAAGAGACCCAGTACTTC. Amino acid sequence: CASSPAAVGQETQYF.

This clone has a single count. This chain connects TRBV6-6 to TRBJ1-1; the D gene is possibly TRBD1 (5 bases). This CDR3 region has 16 residues. Germline lookup yields CDR1 MNHNY and CDR2 SVGAGI (reference sequence). Trimming removed 5 bases from V and 1 base from J, with 17 bases in between. The CDR3 loop reads CASSGSRGTKNTEAFF. As DNA, the CDR3 is TGTGCCAGCAGTGGCTCAAGGGGCACTAAGAACACTGAAGCTTTCTTT.

The rearrangement links TRBV7-9 to TRBJ1-5; D possibly corresponds to TRBD1 (6 bases). V lost 1 base and J lost 3, with 13 bases in between. CDR3 size: 16 residues. Germline V lookup: CDR1 SEHNR, CDR2 FQNEAQ (reference sequence). CDR3 DNA: TGTGCCAGCAGCTTAGAGGTGACAGGCGTCAATCAGCCCCAGCATTTT. As protein: CASSLEVTGVNQPQHF.

The gene calls are TRBV19 and TRBJ2-7; 12 bases are shared with TRBD1. The CDR3 totals 16 residues. After removal of 6 bases from V and 4 bases from J, the junction contained 10 bases not matched to a gene. Germline V CDR1 and CDR2: LNHDA, SQIVND (reference sequence). Here the CDR3 DNA reads TGTGCCAGTAGCCCCACCGGGACAGGGGGCCGGTACGAGCAGTACTTC. Amino acid sequence: CASSPTGTGGRYEQYF.

CDR3 sequence: CASSPGQGASGELFF. The CDR3 DNA sequence: TGTGCCAGCAGTCCCGGACAGGGGGCGTCCGGGGAGCTGTTTTTT. V usage is TRBV6-5 and J usage is TRBJ2-2; 11 bases fit TRBD1. V was pared by 5 bases and J by 6 bases, with 5 bases of the junction left unmatched. CDR3 length equals 15 residues. Germline CDR1 is MNHEY and CDR2 is SVGAGI.

V is TRBV12-2 and J is TRBJ2-2; TRBD1, the D gene given by the table, was not confirmed from the DNA. TRBV12-2 is given as a pseudogene. This CDR3 spans 21 amino acids. The CDR3 nucleotides are TGTGCAAGTCGCTTAGCGTTAGCCGGACAGACAATGTTGCGGGACACCGGGGAGCTGTTTTTT. Translating gives CASRLALAGQTMLRDTGELFF.

CDR3 protein: CASSAGDRVQETQYF. CDR3 nucleotide sequence: TGTGCCAGCAGCGCAGGGGACAGGGTACAAGAGACCCAGTACTTC. J is TRBJ2-5 and V is TRBV11-1; TRBD1 aligns across 9 bases. Germline V gene lookup returns CDR1 SGHAT and CDR2 FQDESV (reference sequence). The CDR3 sequence is 15 residues long. With 5 bases clipped from V and 2 bases from J, the junction kept 6 bases outside the gene matches.

This chain joins TRBV2 and TRBJ2-1; perhaps TRBD1 as D (5 bases). V dropped 4 bases and J dropped 10 bases, with 14 bases sitting between them. Germline CDR1 reads SNHLY; CDR2 reads FYNNEI. The CDR3 runs to 13 residues. The CDR3 nucleotides read TGTGCCAGCAGTGTCCCGCCCCGACAGGAGCAGTTCTTC. It is translated as CASSVPPRQEQFF.

The chain carries TRBV10-3 and TRBJ1-5; D unclear. The V gene's germline CDR1 is ENHRY and CDR2 SYGVKD. This CDR3 is built from 15 residues. Between the trimmed V and J ends, which lost 2 bases and 3 bases, there was a span of 11 bases. This chain's CDR3 is CAISEEAVYNQPQHF. CDR3 nucleotides: TGTGCCATCAGTGAGGAGGCGGTCTACAATCAGCCCCAGCATTTT.

In DNA form, the CDR3 reads TGTGCCAGCAGCTCTATCGAGGGACAGGGGGCTTCCTACGAGCAGTACTTC. This gives the protein CASSSIEGQGASYEQYF. The chain has TRBV11-2 and TRBJ2-7, with 12 bases identical to TRBD1. The CDR3 is 17 amino acids. V gave up 4 bases and J gave up 1 base; unmatched junction bases: 8. Germline V CDR1 and CDR2: SGHAT, FQNNGV.

V and J are TRBV27 and TRBJ1-2; 10 bases are a match to TRBD1. Germline CDR1 MNHEY, CDR2 SMNVEV (reference sequence). V lost 4 bases, J lost 7 bases, and 12 bases stayed unmatched. The CDR3 covers 16 residues. The CDR3: CASSSELGQGRIGYTF. For the CDR3, the DNA is TGTGCCAGCAGTTCCGAATTGGGACAGGGGCGGATTGGCTACACCTTC.

J is TRBJ2-7 and V is TRBV28; D is perhaps TRBD1 (5 bases). Germline V lookup: CDR1 MDHEN, CDR2 SYDVKM. CDR3 length: 11 residues. V shed 7 bases and J shed 8 bases, with 12 bases lying between them. CDR3 DNA sequence: TGTGCCAGCACGTTGGGGCTACAGCAGTACTTC. This codes for CASTLGLQQYF.

This chain links TRBV28 with TRBJ1-2, with D uncertain. CDR1 and CDR2 (germline): MDHEN, SYDVKM. The CDR3 has 12 amino acids. The V end was cut by 4 bases, the J end by 7 bases, with 10 bases between. The CDR3, as DNA: TGTGCCAGCAGTTCCCTTTTCTCTGGCTACACCTTC. Protein sequence: CASSSLFSGYTF.

The gene calls are TRBV19 and TRBJ2-7; D unclear. Germline V gene data show CDR1 as LNHDA and CDR2 as SQIVND (reference sequence). V lost 3 bases, J lost 0 bases, and 6 bases lay in between. CDR3 length: 13 amino acids. In nucleotides, the CDR3 is TGTGCCAGTAGTATCCCCGGCTCCTACGAGCAGTACTTC. This translates into CASSIPGSYEQYF.

The count of this clone is one. The rearrangement links TRBV4-1 to TRBJ1-1, with D unresolved. V shed 3 bases and J shed 11 bases, with 13 bases lying between them. CDR3 size: 12 residues. The V gene's germline CDR1 is MGHRA and CDR2 YSYEKL. The CDR3 protein is CASSHVGRAAFF. In nucleotides, the CDR3 is TGCGCCAGCAGCCACGTTGGGAGGGCGGCTTTCTTT.

The rearrangement uses TRBV27 and TRBJ2-1; no clear D. The germline CDR1 and CDR2 sequences are MNHEY and SMNVEV (reference sequence). This CDR3 region has 16 residues. Trimming removed 3 bases from V and 10 bases from J, with 22 bases in between. The CDR3 protein is CASSFVPVRPGSEQFF. The CDR3 DNA follows: TGTGCCAGCAGTTTTGTTCCCGTCCGCCCCGGGTCCGAGCAGTTCTTC.

Concerning this clone: The same CDR3 arises from other DNA sequences in this sample as well. The J gene is TRBJ1-1, the V gene TRBV28; TRBD1 matches at 8 bases. CDR3 length equals 15 residues. The V gene end was trimmed by 4 bases and the J gene end by 2 bases; junction bases not matched to a gene: 6. Germline CDR1 and CDR2: MDHEN and SYDVKM. The CDR3, as DNA: TGTGCCAGCAGTTCCGCGACAGGGGCTAACACTGAAGCTTTCTTT. Translated: CASSSATGANTEAFF.

This chain connects TRBV7-9 to TRBJ2-1, with TRBD2 identical over 9 bases. Looked up from germline, CDR1 is SEHNR and CDR2 is FQNEAQ (reference sequence). The CDR3 extends over 17 amino acids. The V gene end was trimmed by 5 bases and the J gene end by 0 bases; junction bases not matched to a gene: 8. The CDR3 here is CASSPGSSGNSYNEQFF. CDR3 DNA sequence: TGTGCCAGCAGCCCCGGGTCTAGCGGGAACTCCTACAATGAGCAGTTCTTC.

V gene TRBV2 combines with J gene TRBJ1-2, with 10 positions matching TRBD1. This CDR3 has 16 residues. J lost 7 bases, V lost 8 bases, and 16 bases had no gene match. CDR1 and CDR2 (germline): SNHLY, FYNNEI. In DNA form, the CDR3 reads TGTGCCAGCCGGCGGAGGGACAGGGGCACCTCGGGTGGCTACACCTTC. Protein sequence: CASRRRDRGTSGGYTF.

This chain joins TRBV12-5 and TRBJ1-1; possibly TRBD1 for D (6 bases). The CDR3 loop spans 15 amino acids. The V end lost 0 bases, the J end lost 11 bases, and 19 bases lay between the germline ends. From germline, CDR1 is LGHNT and CDR2 FRNRAP. CDR3 DNA: TGTGCTAGTGGTTTGGTGACTACAGGGCACGGTGAGGCTTTCTTT. Amino acids: CASGLVTTGHGEAFF.

CDR3 amino acids: CASSSPGSSYEQYF. DNA for the CDR3: TGTGCCAGCAGCTCTCCAGGCTCGTCCTACGAGCAGTACTTC. The rearrangement uses TRBV5-4 and TRBJ2-7; D gene unclear. Per germline, CDR1 SGHNT and CDR2 YYREEE (reference sequence). The CDR3 loop spans 14 amino acids. Trimming stripped 3 bases from V and 1 base from J, with 11 bases between.

The chain has TRBV19 and TRBJ1-4; 8 nucleotides agree with TRBD1. This CDR3 contains 17 residues. Per germline, CDR1 LNHDA and CDR2 SQIVND (reference sequence). Trimming took 1 base from V and 4 from J; bases not matched to a gene: 8. CDR3 loop: CASSIVVTGGSNEKLFF. The CDR3 DNA reads as TGTGCCAGTAGTATAGTAGTCACAGGGGGAAGTAATGAAAAACTGTTTTTT.

This clone has just a few counts. This chain links TRBV7-2 with TRBJ1-6, with 8 bases aligning to TRBD1. Germline V gene lookup returns CDR1 SGHTA and CDR2 FQGNSA. CDR3 size: 15 residues. The J segment lost 10 bases and the V segment lost 3 bases, leaving 8 bases of the junction unmatched. The CDR3 DNA sequence: TGTGCCAGCAGCTTTGGGACAGGTTTTGGGTCACCCCTCCACTTT. It specifies CASSFGTGFGSPLHF.

CDR3 in DNA: TGTGCCAGCAGCCAATTGGAGGCGGGCACAGATACGCAGTATTTT. It codes for CASSQLEAGTDTQYF. The rearrangement uses TRBV4-2 and TRBJ2-3; perhaps TRBD2 as D (5 bases). V lost 2 bases and J 1 base, leaving 10 bases between the germline ends. The CDR3 is 15 residues long. Germline CDR1 LGHNA, CDR2 YNFKEQ.

The chain uses TRBV5-1 and TRBJ1-1; D possibly corresponds to TRBD1 (5 bases). The length of the CDR3 is 14 residues. Germline V gene lookup returns CDR1 SGHRS and CDR2 YFSETQ. Trimming took 0 bases from V and 5 from J, leaving 11 bases between them. This CDR3 is CASSLAGGRTEAFF. For the CDR3, the DNA is TGCGCCAGCAGCTTGGCCGGGGGTAGGACTGAAGCTTTCTTT. Together with reference TRBV5-1 and TRBJ1-1, the CDR3 gives the full variable domain: KAGVTQTPRYLIKTRGQQVTLSCSPISGHRSVSWYQQTPGQGLQFLFEYFSETQRNKGNFPGRFSGRQFSNSRSEMNVSTLELGDSALYLCASSLAGGRTEAFFGQGTRLTVV.